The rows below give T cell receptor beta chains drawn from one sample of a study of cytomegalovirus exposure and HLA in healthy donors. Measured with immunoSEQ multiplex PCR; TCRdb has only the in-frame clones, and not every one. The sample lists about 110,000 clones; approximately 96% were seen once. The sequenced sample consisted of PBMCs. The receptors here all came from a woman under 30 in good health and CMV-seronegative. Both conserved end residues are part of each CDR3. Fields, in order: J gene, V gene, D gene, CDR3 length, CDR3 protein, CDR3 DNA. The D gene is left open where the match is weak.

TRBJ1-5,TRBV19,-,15,CASSIGSRGNQPQHF,TGTGCCAGTAGTATAGGGTCCAGGGGCAATCAGCCCCAGCATTTT
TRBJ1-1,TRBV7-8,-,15,CASSPTGQTFTEAFF,TGTGCCAGCAGCCCAACGGGACAAACCTTCACTGAAGCTTTCTTT
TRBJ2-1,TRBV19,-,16,CASSGQPWPTYNEQFF,TGTGCCAGTAGTGGGCAGCCTTGGCCCACCTACAATGAGCAGTTCTTC
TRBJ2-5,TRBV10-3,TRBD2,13,CAISVGLQETQYF,TGTGCCATCAGTGTGGGACTACAAGAGACCCAGTACTTC
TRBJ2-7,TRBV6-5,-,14,CASSYQGNSYEQYF,TGTGCCAGCAGTTATCAGGGGAACTCCTACGAGCAGTACTTC
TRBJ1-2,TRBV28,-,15,CASIPLGGAWDGYTF,TGTGCCAGCATCCCACTGGGGGGGGCCTGGGATGGCTACACCTTC
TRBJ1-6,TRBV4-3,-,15,CASSQERGLGSYPHF,TGCGCCAGCAGCCAAGAGAGAGGGTTGGGTTCCTATCCCCACTTT
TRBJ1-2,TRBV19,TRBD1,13,CASTEGQRYGYTF,TGTGCCAGTACCGAGGGACAGCGCTATGGCTACACCTTC
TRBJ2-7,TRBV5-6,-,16,CASSLWFAGPVREQYF,TGTGCCAGCAGCTTGTGGTTTGCGGGTCCAGTCCGGGAGCAGTACTTC
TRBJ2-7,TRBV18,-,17,CASSPLGSLAGSYEQYF,TGTGCCAGCTCACCCTTGGGCTCCTTGGCAGGATCCTACGAGCAGTACTTC
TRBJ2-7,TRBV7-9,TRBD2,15,CASSPRTRAPLGQYF,TGTGCCAGCAGTCCCCGGACTAGGGCCCCCCTAGGGCAGTACTTC
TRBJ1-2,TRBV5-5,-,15,CASSPEGGSNYGYTF,TGTGCCAGCAGCCCTGAGGGTGGATCGAACTATGGCTACACCTTC
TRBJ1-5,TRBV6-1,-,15,CASSGKRNVNQPQHF,TGTGCCAGCAGTGGTAAGCGAAATGTCAATCAGCCCCAGCATTTT